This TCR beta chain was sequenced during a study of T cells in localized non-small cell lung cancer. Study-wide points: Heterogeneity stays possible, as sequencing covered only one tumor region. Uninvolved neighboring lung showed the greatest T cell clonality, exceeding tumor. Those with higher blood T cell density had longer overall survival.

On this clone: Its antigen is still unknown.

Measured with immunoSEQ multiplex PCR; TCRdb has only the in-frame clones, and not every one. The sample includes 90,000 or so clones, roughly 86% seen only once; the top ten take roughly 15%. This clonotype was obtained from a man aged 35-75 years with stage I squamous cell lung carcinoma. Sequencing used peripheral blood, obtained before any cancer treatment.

Here the CDR3 reads CASSKGQANSGNTIYF. The CDR3 DNA reads TGCGCCAGCAGCAAGGGACAGGCAAACTCTGGAAACACCATATATTTT. The chain has TRBV5-1 and TRBJ1-3; 8 bases are shared with TRBD1. Germline CDR1 and CDR2: SGHRS and YFSETQ. This CDR3 region has 16 residues. V shed 4 bases and J 0 bases; nucleotides not matched to a gene: 6.